This TCR beta chain was sequenced in a study of T-cell memory formation after mild COVID-19. Via MiXCR, TCRdb re-called the 5' RACE reads, giving one row per CDR3 protein. The data contain approximately 430,000 distinct CDR3 sequences, more than 20% of them singletons. This clonotype has at least ten counts. Trimming cost V 5 bases and J 10 bases, with 15 bases left between them. Germline values: CDR1 SGHTA, CDR2 FQGNSA. The CDR3 sequence is 13 residues long. The gene calls are TRBV7-2 and TRBJ2-1, with a possible D match to TRBD1 (6 bases). This receptor was taken from an adult woman who had mild COVID-19 (a few samples of this study predate the infection). Cell type and time point are not known. Material for sequencing was PBMCs or a T cell subset sorted from them (not recorded which). The CDR3 spells CASSMDRFEEQFF. The CDR3 nucleotides are TGTGCCAGCAGCATGGACAGATTTGAGGAGCAGTTCTTC.